A single sample gave rise to the 12 T cell receptor beta chains below, sequenced in a study of response to subunit inactivated influenza vaccine. TCRdb analysed the RT-PCR reads with MiXCR anew, one entry per CDR3 protein. This sample has roughly 500,000 distinct CDR3 sequences, with approximately 20% found just once. The same specimen was also included in a second study, on T cells expressing NK-cell markers. That study reports: Production of TCR beta cDNA relied on 5'RACE template switching with UMIs.

Sequences were derived from CD4+ T cells sorted from PBMCs, sampled roughly 12 days after vaccination. These receptors came from a man aged 50-59 years who received an inactivated influenza vaccine.

This clonotype was recorded at least ten times. V and J are TRBV12-3 or TRBV12-4 and TRBJ2-1; D gene unclear. This CDR3 region has 13 residues. V was pared by 3 bases and J by 4 bases, with 7 bases between. CDR3 nucleotide sequence: TGTGCCAGCAGTTTGACTCGGTACAATGAGCAGTTCTTC. This translates into CASSLTRYNEQFF.

The count of this clonotype is one. The rearrangement links TRBV20-1 to TRBJ2-5; the match to TRBD2 covers 7 bases. This CDR3 is built from 14 residues. Germline assignment: CDR1 DFQATT and CDR2 SNEGSKA (reference sequence). V trimming: 3 bases; J trimming: 2 bases; junction bases outside the gene matches: 6. CDR3 residues: CSASRGLEQETQYF. The CDR3 DNA reads TGCAGTGCTAGTCGTGGACTAGAACAAGAGACCCAGTACTTC.

The rearrangement uses TRBV7-2 and TRBJ1-2; no clear D. CDR1 and CDR2 (germline): SGHTA, FQGNSA. The CDR3 consists of 12 residues. V was trimmed by 5 bases and J by 8 bases, leaving 12 bases between them. The CDR3 loop reads CASSPGSFGYTF. DNA of the CDR3: TGTGCCAGCAGCCCGGGATCTTTCGGCTACACCTTC.

This clonotype was counted between two and nine times. The rearrangement joins TRBV20-1 to TRBJ2-1; tentative D call: TRBD2 (6 bases). The CDR3 runs 14 residues. V was cut by 5 bases and J by 0 bases, with 11 bases left in between. Germline V lookup: CDR1 DFQATT, CDR2 SNEGSKA (reference sequence). The CDR3 DNA reads as TGCAGTGCTGGGCAGGGACTCTCCTACAATGAGCAGTTCTTC. Translated: CSAGQGLSYNEQFF.

This clonotype was counted between two and nine times. The V and J genes are TRBV20-1 and TRBJ2-7; maybe TRBD2 (6 bases). CDR1 DFQATT and CDR2 SNEGSKA come from the germline V gene (reference sequence). Deletions cut 0 bases from V and 0 bases from J, with 12 bases between. CDR3 size: 15 residues. In nucleotides, the CDR3 is TGCAGTGCTAGAGAATTCGGGCGGGGCTCCTACGAGCAGTACTTC. This codes for CSAREFGRGSYEQYF.

V gene TRBV5-1 combines with J gene TRBJ1-2, with unresolved D. This CDR3 comprises 13 residues. CDR1 and CDR2 from the germline V gene are SGHRS and YFSETQ. Trimming pared 0 bases from V and 8 bases from J, leaving 11 bases between. CDR3 protein: CASSLEGGDGYTF. CDR3 bases: TGCGCCAGCAGCTTGGAGGGAGGCGACGGCTACACCTTC.

This chain uses TRBV5-1 with TRBJ2-2; D call uncertain. Trimming removed 4 bases at V and 4 bases at J, with 11 bases between. There are 14 residues in the CDR3. The germline V gene encodes CDR1 SGHRS and CDR2 YFSETQ. CDR3 in DNA: TGCGCCAGCAGCGCTCACACGGGCACCGGGGAGCTGTTTTTT. This encodes CASSAHTGTGELFF.

This clonotype has a single count. The chain joins TRBV18 to TRBJ1-1; no clear D gene. Trimming cost V 3 bases and J 7 bases, with 15 bases left between them. There are 14 residues in the CDR3. The V gene's germline CDR1 is KGHSH and CDR2 LQKENI. CDR3 sequence (DNA): TGTGCCAGCTCACCTCGCAGGCCGCACAATGAAGCTTTCTTT. Its translation is CASSPRRPHNEAFF. The whole variable domain, remainder taken from reference TRBV18 and TRBJ1-1, is NAGVMQNPRHLVRRRGQEARLRCSPMKGHSHVYWYRQLPEEGLKFMVYLQKENIIDESGMPKERFSAEFPKEGPSILRIQQVVRGDSAAYFCASSPRRPHNEAFFGQGTRLTVV.

The rearrangement links TRBV7-9 to TRBJ2-3; D gene ambiguous. The CDR3 contains 13 residues. Trimming took off 7 bases at V and 3 bases at J, with 11 bases between the two ends. CDR1 SEHNR and CDR2 FQNEAQ come from the germline V gene (reference sequence). Here the CDR3 DNA reads TGTGCCAGCAACGACTGGAGAACAGATACGCAGTATTTT. Translating it yields CASNDWRTDTQYF.

The chain is built from TRBV12-1 and TRBJ2-5; the table calls TRBD1, which could not be checked here. TRBV12-1 is a pseudogene. The CDR3 length is 18 residues. In DNA form, the CDR3 reads TGTGCCAGCAGCTCTCCCCCCCATTGGTGGGGGCCAGGGAAGACCCAGTACTTC. It yields the protein CASSSPPHWWGPGKTQYF.

V usage is TRBV15 and J usage is TRBJ1-6, with D unclear. The V end lost 0 bases, the J end lost 1 base, and 7 bases lay between the germline ends. CDR3 length: 16 amino acids. CDR1 and CDR2 from the germline V gene are LNHNV and YYDKDF (reference sequence). Here the CDR3 reads CATSRDRWSYNSPLHF. CDR3 DNA: TGTGCCACCAGCAGAGATAGGTGGTCCTATAATTCACCCCTCCACTTT.

The chain uses TRBV13 and TRBJ2-7; D possibly uses TRBD1 or TRBD2 (5 bases each). The CDR3 runs to 12 residues. Trimming took 8 bases from V and 6 from J, leaving 14 bases between them. The germline V gene encodes CDR1 PRHDT and CDR2 FYEKMQ (reference sequence). The CDR3 here is CASGPGLSEQYF. Here the CDR3 DNA reads TGTGCCAGCGGCCCGGGGCTGAGCGAGCAGTACTTC.